What follows are 26 T cell receptor beta chains derived from one specimen sequenced in a study of long-term antiretroviral therapy in people with HIV. The assay used was immunoSEQ (version v3.0), run at survey level. Produced via immunoSEQ multiplex PCR; TCRdb's table is partial and in-frame only. This repertoire shows about 33,000 clones, over 60% found once; its top ten account for less than 9%. This sample comprised unsorted PBMCs, obtained 2 years after starting antiretroviral therapy. The receptors were gathered from a woman in her fifties or sixties with HIV.

In its sample, this clone was seen a few times. The chain is built from TRBV7-2 and TRBJ1-5; unclear D gene. The CDR3 sequence is 14 residues long. Germline assignment: CDR1 SGHTA and CDR2 FQGNSA. V lost 5 bases and J lost 7, with 15 bases in between. As DNA, the CDR3 is TGTGCCAGCAGCCCATCCCAGACCGTGCAGCCCCAGCATTTT. This gives the protein CASSPSQTVQPQHF.

This sequence joins TRBV9 and TRBJ2-3; D could derive from TRBD1 or TRBD2 (6 bases each). In germline, CDR1 is SGDLS, CDR2 YYNGEE. V gave up 6 bases and J gave up 1 base, with 15 bases separating them. The CDR3 length is 15 residues. The CDR3 coding sequence is TGTGCCAGCACCCACCGGGGGCTGGGCACAGATACGCAGTATTTT. This sequence encodes CASTHRGLGTDTQYF.

This sequence joins TRBV14 and TRBJ2-7; no firm D call. The CDR3 extends over 13 amino acids. Germline CDR1 and CDR2: SGHDN and FVKESK. V lost 3 bases, J lost 2 bases, and 8 bases lay in between. This chain's CDR3 is CASSHLPPYEQYF. CDR3 nucleotides: TGTGCCAGCAGCCATTTACCCCCCTACGAGCAGTACTTC.

This clone appeared a few times. The V and J genes are TRBV7-3 and TRBJ2-6, with D unclear. The CDR3 totals 12 residues. Germline V CDR1 and CDR2: SGHTA, FQGTGA. Trimming removed 5 bases at V and 8 bases at J, with 7 bases between. CDR3 in DNA: TGTGCCAGCAGCGGGCGGACCAACGTCCTGACTTTC. Protein: CASSGRTNVLTF.

J is TRBJ2-1 and V is TRBV27, with 7 nucleotides matching TRBD2. Germline values: CDR1 MNHEY, CDR2 SMNVEV (reference sequence). V shed 5 bases and J 4 bases; nucleotides not matched to a gene: 5. The CDR3 runs to 14 residues. CDR3 sequence reads: CASSAISGYNEQFF. The CDR3 nucleotides read TGTGCCAGCAGTGCGATTAGCGGGTACAATGAGCAGTTCTTC.

This chain uses TRBV7-3 with TRBJ2-2; D might be TRBD1 (6 bases). The V and J ends lost 5 bases and 7 bases respectively, with 14 bases between them. The germline V gene encodes CDR1 SGHTA and CDR2 FQGTGA. The CDR3 is 14 residues long. CDR3 in amino acids: CASSPQGQGGELFF. The CDR3 region has the DNA TGTGCCAGCAGCCCGCAGGGGCAAGGCGGGGAGCTGTTTTTT.

The chain recombines TRBV6-1 with TRBJ1-5; D is unclear. The length of the CDR3 is 15 residues. CDR1 and CDR2 (germline): MNHNS, SASEGT. V lost 2 bases and J lost 0, with 8 bases in between. CDR3 region: CASSETGISNQPQHF. In nucleotides, the CDR3 is TGTGCCAGCAGTGAAACCGGTATTAGCAATCAGCCCCAGCATTTT.

The gene calls are TRBV9 and TRBJ1-2, with D perhaps matching TRBD1 (5 bases). CDR3 length equals 16 residues. Germline V CDR1 and CDR2: SGDLS, YYNGEE. V was pared by 4 bases and J by 1 base, with 17 bases between. CDR3 loop: CASSQRGGDFNYGYTF. CDR3 bases: TGTGCCAGCAGCCAGAGGGGAGGGGACTTTAACTATGGCTACACCTTC.

The chain recombines TRBV28 with TRBJ2-7, with D possibly being TRBD1 (6 bases). CDR1 MDHEN and CDR2 SYDVKM come from the germline V gene. V was pared by 6 bases and J by 2 bases, with 14 bases between. The CDR3 is 14 residues long. The CDR3 DNA follows: TGTGCCAGCAGAGGAACAGGGCCCACCTACGAGCAGTACTTC. Translation gives CASRGTGPTYEQYF.

The gene calls are TRBV28 and TRBJ1-2; TRBD1 agrees at 8 bases. After removal of 6 bases from V and 7 bases from J, the junction contained 10 bases not matched to a gene. CDR3 size: 14 residues. Germline V gives CDR1 MDHEN, CDR2 SYDVKM. CDR3 loop: CASRGPGQATGYTF. CDR3 nucleotide sequence: TGTGCCAGCAGGGGACCGGGACAGGCGACTGGCTACACCTTC.

The CDR3 loop reads CASSLGGSELAVYEQYV. The CDR3 DNA is TGTGCCAGCAGCTTGGGGGGATCCGAACTAGCCGTCTACGAGCAGTACGTC. This chain joins TRBV5-8 and TRBJ2-7, with D possibly being TRBD2 (6 bases). This CDR3 is 17 amino acids long. Germline CDR1 and CDR2: SGHTS and YDEGEE. V was trimmed by 0 bases and J by 3 bases, leaving 19 bases between them.

The chain joins TRBV5-1 to TRBJ1-2, with D perhaps matching TRBD1 (5 bases). This CDR3 region has 15 residues. Germline CDR1 and CDR2: SGHRS and YFSETQ. V was shortened by 3 bases and J by 7 bases, with 19 bases between the two germline ends. Written as DNA, the CDR3 is TGCGCCAGCAGCTCCGTGGGGGGGGAAGGTAGTGGCTACACCTTC. This translates into CASSSVGGEGSGYTF.

The V gene is TRBV6-1, the J gene TRBJ1-2, with D unclear. Trimming removed 6 bases from V and 8 bases from J, with 10 bases in between. Germline assignment: CDR1 MNHNS and CDR2 SASEGT. The CDR3 totals 11 residues. The DNA for the CDR3 is TGTGCCAGCAGGGCAAGATACGGCTACACCTTC. This encodes CASRARYGYTF.

This clone was observed a few times. This chain joins TRBV6-5 and TRBJ2-1; 10 bases agree with TRBD1. The CDR3 runs 14 residues. The V and J ends lost 6 bases and 7 bases, in that order; junction bases with no gene match: 6. Germline loops: CDR1 MNHEY, CDR2 SVGAGI. The CDR3: CASRPGQGYNEQFF. DNA of the CDR3: TGTGCCAGCAGGCCGGGACAGGGGTATAATGAGCAGTTCTTC.

The rearrangement links TRBV18 to TRBJ1-4, with 11 bases identical to TRBD1. This CDR3 comprises 14 residues. J gave up 7 bases and V 5 bases, and 3 bases lay outside the gene matches. The germline gives CDR1 KGHSH, CDR2 LQKENI. CDR3 sequence reads: CASSWTGGFEKLFF. CDR3 nucleotide sequence: TGTGCCAGCTCATGGACAGGGGGCTTTGAAAAACTGTTTTTT.

This clone came up a few times. The chain has TRBV5-1 and TRBJ2-1, with D hard to call. Germline CDR1 is SGHRS and CDR2 is YFSETQ. The V end was cut by 0 bases, the J end by 2 bases, with 9 bases between. The CDR3 has 15 residues. CDR3 in amino acids: CASSLAGPPYNEQFF. CDR3 in DNA: TGCGCCAGCAGCTTGGCCGGACCTCCCTACAATGAGCAGTTCTTC.

This clone was seen just once. V gene TRBV23-1 combines with J gene TRBJ2-3; 13 nucleotides align to TRBD2. TRBV23-1 belongs to the ORF category, with a function that is uncertain. There are 19 residues in the CDR3. The J segment lost 0 bases and the V segment lost 7 bases, leaving 13 bases of the junction unmatched. The CDR3: CASTLMGLAGISSTDTQYF. CDR3 coding DNA: TGCGCCAGCACCCTGATGGGACTAGCGGGGATTTCTAGCACAGATACGCAGTATTTT.

The chain uses TRBV20-1 and TRBJ2-5; 11 nucleotides align to TRBD2. The CDR3 consists of 11 residues. The germline gives CDR1 DFQATT, CDR2 SNEGSKA (reference sequence). CDR3 region: CGGLAVETQYF. The CDR3, as DNA: TGCGGGGGACTAGCGGTAGAGACCCAGTACTTC.

V usage is TRBV4-2 and J usage is TRBJ1-5; TRBD1 might be the D (5 bases). Looked up from germline, CDR1 is LGHNA and CDR2 is YNFKEQ. Trimming removed 0 bases at V and 4 bases at J, with 13 bases between. The CDR3 totals 16 residues. CDR3 in DNA: TGTGCCAGCAGCCAAGAGAGAACAGGACCTAATCAGCCCCAGCATTTT. Amino acids: CASSQERTGPNQPQHF.

In its sample, this clone was seen once. The chain uses TRBV19 and TRBJ1-1; D might be TRBD1 (6 bases). V gave up 6 bases and J gave up 5 bases, with 16 bases separating them. The CDR3 loop spans 14 amino acids. Germline CDR1 is LNHDA and CDR2 is SQIVND (reference sequence). The CDR3 loop is CASRDWGPWTEAFF. The CDR3 nucleotides read TGTGCCAGTAGGGATTGGGGGCCGTGGACTGAAGCTTTCTTT.

This clone turned up a few times. The rearrangement uses TRBV2 and TRBJ1-5; a weak D match, TRBD1 (6 bases). The germline gives CDR1 SNHLY, CDR2 FYNNEI. Trimming left V 6 bases short and J 1 base short, with 10 bases between. The CDR3 extends over 14 amino acids. The CDR3 region is CASRDSSSNQPQHF. The CDR3 DNA follows: TGTGCCAGCAGGGACAGCTCGAGCAATCAGCCCCAGCATTTT.

The rearrangement joins TRBV2 to TRBJ2-7; D gene uncertain. There are 11 residues in the CDR3. In germline, CDR1 is SNHLY, CDR2 FYNNEI. The V end lost 6 bases, the J end lost 7 bases, and 10 bases lay between the germline ends. CDR3 nucleotides: TGTGCCAGCAGCCTTTTTAGAGAGCAGTACTTC. Translation: CASSLFREQYF.

This chain uses TRBV6-1 with TRBJ2-7; 12 positions match TRBD2. After removal of 6 bases from V and 2 bases from J, the junction contained 2 bases not matched to a gene. This CDR3 has 14 amino acids. Looked up from germline, CDR1 is MNHNS and CDR2 is SASEGT. The CDR3 protein is CASSRLAGAYEQYV. CDR3 nucleotide sequence: TGTGCCAGCAGCAGACTAGCGGGGGCCTACGAGCAGTACGTC.

The chain carries TRBV7-9 and TRBJ1-4, with D unresolved. With 3 bases removed from V and 0 bases from J, the gap between germline ends came to 5 bases. The CDR3 covers 14 residues. The germline V gene has CDR1 SEHNR and CDR2 FQNEAQ (reference sequence). CDR3 bases: TGTGCCAGCAGCTTCGGGACAACTAATGAAAAACTGTTTTTT. Its protein product is CASSFGTTNEKLFF.

The chain combines TRBV11-3 with TRBJ2-7; 8 positions match TRBD2. The CDR3 extends over 15 amino acids. Germline V gives CDR1 SGHNT, CDR2 YENEEA. V was pared by 0 bases and J by 4 bases, with 5 bases of the junction left unmatched. For the CDR3, the DNA is TGTGCCAGCAGCTTAGAAGCGGGGGATGCTTACGAGCAGTACGTC. The encoded protein is CASSLEAGDAYEQYV.

This clone was detected once. The chain couples TRBV6-5 to TRBJ2-5; 11 bases match TRBD2. V shed 0 bases, J shed 7 bases, and the junction held 4 bases outside the gene matches. The CDR3 runs 15 residues. The germline CDR1 and CDR2 sequences are MNHEY and SVGAGI. The CDR3 bases are TGTGCCAGCAGTTACTCACTAGCGGGGGTGGGGACCCAGTACTTC. This encodes CASSYSLAGVGTQYF.